Listed here are 9 T cell receptor beta chains from one sample, sequenced in a study of regulatory T cells in long-lasting Graves disease. Time point given: newly diagnosed GD, antithyroid drugs for less than 3 months. RNA from PBMCs was the source of the TCR library. To make TCR beta libraries, researchers used iRepertoire HTBI primers and Arm-PCR of CDR3 regions. TCRdb processed the multiplex PCR reads anew with MiXCR; each CDR3 protein has one entry. The sample contains roughly 560,000 distinct CDR3 sequences, approximately 12% of which appear only once. A further study also used this sample, focusing on T cells in Graves' hyperthyroidism and ophthalmopathy.

The source material was peripheral blood mononuclear cells (PBMCs), sampled at new diagnosis, from a patient treated with antithyroid drugs. The receptors shown here come from a woman aged 30 to 39 with Graves disease.

Concerning this clonotype itself: It may be a read error: a sequence one base away is much more abundant. The V call is TRBV10-3, the J call TRBJ2-7, with 10 positions matching TRBD2. Unmatched junction bases numbered 7, after V lost 7 bases and J lost 4 bases. This CDR3 region has 14 residues. Germline loops: CDR1 ENHRY, CDR2 SYGVKD. The chain's CDR3 is CAINPPGLAYEQYF. CDR3 sequence (DNA): TGTGCCATCAACCCGCCGGGACTAGCGTACGAGCAGTACTTC.

This chain connects TRBV6-2 or TRBV6-3 to TRBJ1-1, with a tentative D call TRBD1 (6 bases). The CDR3 has 13 residues. V lost 6 bases to trimming and J lost 6 bases, with 14 bases between them. Germline loops: CDR1 MNHEY, CDR2 SVGEGT. In DNA, the CDR3 is TGTGCCAGCAGGGAACAGGGAGGGCCTGAAGCTTTCTTT. Protein sequence: CASREQGGPEAFF.

This clonotype was detected ten times or more. V and J are TRBV11-1 and TRBJ2-1; TRBD1 matches at 9 bases. This CDR3 is built from 13 residues. After removal of 8 bases from V and 5 bases from J, the junction contained 4 bases not matched to a gene. The germline CDR1 and CDR2 sequences are SGHAT and FQDESV (reference sequence). The CDR3 here is CASEQGANNEQFF. CDR3 coding DNA: TGTGCCAGCGAACAGGGGGCGAACAATGAGCAGTTCTTC. The full variable domain, with the rest looked up from reference TRBV11-1 and TRBJ2-1, is EAEVAQSPRYKITEKSQAVAFWCDPISGHATLYWYRQILGQGPELLVQFQDESVVDDSQLPKDRFSAERLKGVDSTLKIQPAELGDSAMYLCASEQGANNEQFFGPGTRLTVL.

J is TRBJ1-1 and V is TRBV5-5; no clear D gene. The CDR3 runs 13 residues. The germline gives CDR1 SGHKS, CDR2 YYEKEE (reference sequence). Trimming shortened V by 7 bases and J by 4 bases, and 14 bases separated the two germline ends. CDR3 sequence: CASGIDLPTEAFF. For the CDR3, the DNA is TGTGCCAGCGGCATAGACTTGCCCACTGAAGCTTTCTTT.

There are many counts of this clonotype. V gene TRBV6-1 combines with J gene TRBJ2-7; 16 positions match TRBD2. The CDR3 consists of 18 residues. V was clipped by 6 bases and J by 0 bases; unmatched bases: 8. Per the germline V gene, CDR1 is MNHNS and CDR2 is SASEGT. CDR3 bases: TGTGCCAGCAGCTCCGGGACTAGCGGGAGGGTAAGCTCCTACGAGCAGTACTTC. Its protein is CASSSGTSGRVSSYEQYF.

This clonotype has a count of ten or more. The chain links TRBV7-9 to TRBJ2-7; D not resolved. From germline, CDR1 is SEHNR and CDR2 FQNEAQ (reference sequence). V lost 5 bases and J 7 bases, leaving 6 bases between the germline ends. CDR3 length: 10 amino acids. The chain's CDR3 is CASSRGEQYF. Here the CDR3 DNA reads TGTGCCAGCAGCCGTGGGGAGCAGTACTTC.

About this clonotype itself: This may stem from a read error, because a much larger clone lies one nucleotide away. The genes are TRBV6-1 and TRBJ1-1; D is unclear. V was cut by 6 bases and J by 7 bases, with 15 bases left in between. CDR1 and CDR2 (germline): MNHNS, SASEGT. CDR3 length: 13 amino acids. CDR3 region: CASRPIREHEAFF. CDR3 in DNA: TGTGCCAGCAGGCCTATAAGGGAGCATGAAGCTTTCTTT.

This clonotype has only one observation. This probably arose from a read error, given a far larger clone one base away. This likely comes from a read error, as the CDR3 has no conserved phenylalanine or tryptophan at its end. CDR3 nucleotide sequence: TGTGCCAGCAGTTTAATCGGGCAGCTTAATGAAAAACTGTTTTCT. The encoded protein is CASSLIGQLNEKLFS. The chain combines TRBV2 with TRBJ1-4, with D hard to call. The ends were cut back, 5 bases at V and 4 bases at J, with 14 bases in the middle. Germline CDR1 and CDR2: SNHLY and FYNNEI. The CDR3 length is 15 residues.

This clonotype was picked up many times. The chain recombines TRBV6-1 with TRBJ2-7; 10 bases agree with TRBD2. V gave up 6 bases and J gave up 6 bases; unmatched junction bases: 8. The CDR3 loop spans 14 amino acids. Germline V gives CDR1 MNHNS, CDR2 SASEGT. This CDR3 is CASRPLAGAGEQYF. CDR3 in DNA: TGTGCCAGCAGGCCCCTAGCGGGAGCAGGCGAGCAGTACTTC.